These 18 T cell receptor beta chains originate from one sample sequenced in a study of control samples from healthy donors and cancer patients (dated by TCRdb to 2020 to 2022). The library was produced with the immunoSEQ multiplex PCR assay. What TCRdb holds here is the immuneACCESS table cut down to in-frame rearrangements. Part of the clones is not present; checked against another copy, under half of the missing clones reflect an unresolved V gene, and the others are unexplained. Recorded for this sample are some 150,000 clones; about 90% of them occurred a single time. The ten largest clones capture under 9% of the sample. Sequences were obtained from blood. These receptors originate from a man aged 18-30 years in good health.

This clone appeared a single time. J is TRBJ2-7 and V is TRBV6-1, with 8 bases that match TRBD1. V dropped 1 base and J dropped 6; count of bases not matched to a gene: 11. The CDR3 contains 16 residues. CDR1 is MNHNS, CDR2 SASEGT, per germline. CDR3: CASSEGFDRGLSEQYF. In DNA form, the CDR3 reads TGTGCCAGCAGTGAAGGTTTCGACAGGGGCCTAAGCGAGCAGTACTTC.

The count of this clone is one. The chain links TRBV3-1 (or the pseudogene TRBV3-2) to TRBJ2-1; 7 nucleotides agree with TRBD2. The V and J ends lost 1 base and 3 bases, in that order; junction bases with no gene match: 9. The CDR3 totals 17 residues. Germline V gene lookup returns CDR1 LGHDT and CDR2 YNNKEL (reference sequence). The CDR3 coding sequence is TGTGCCAGCAGCCAAGGGGAATCGGGGGGACTCTACAATGAGCAGTTCTTC. This encodes CASSQGESGGLYNEQFF.

The chain joins TRBV5-4 to TRBJ2-7; possible D gene TRBD2, 6 bases. This CDR3 has 15 residues. V was clipped by 6 bases and J by 2 bases, with 18 bases between them. Germline CDR1 SGHNT, CDR2 YYREEE (reference sequence). CDR3 nucleotides: TGTGCCAGCACCTACTGGGGGGATCCAGCCTACGAGCAGTACTTC. It is translated as CASTYWGDPAYEQYF.

The chain employs TRBV7-8 and TRBJ1-3, with TRBD1 as a possible D gene (6 bases). CDR3 size: 16 residues. The V end lost 4 bases, the J end lost 0 bases, and 13 bases lay between the germline ends. Germline V gene sequence: CDR1 SGHVS, CDR2 FQNEAQ. In DNA, the CDR3 is TGTGCCAGCAGCTCTCAGGGGACTGTCTCTGGAAACACCATATATTTT. It translates to CASSSQGTVSGNTIYF.

The chain joins TRBV10-3 to TRBJ2-2; a weak D match, TRBD2 (5 bases). Germline lookup yields CDR1 ENHRY and CDR2 SYGVKD. Trimming cost V 2 bases and J 0 bases, with 7 bases left between them. The CDR3 spans 15 residues. The chain's CDR3 is CAISESGTNTGELFF. The CDR3 DNA sequence: TGTGCCATCAGTGAGAGCGGAACGAACACCGGGGAGCTGTTTTTT.

The genes are TRBV25-1 and TRBJ1-2; 9 bases fit TRBD1. Germline V gene data show CDR1 as MGHDK and CDR2 as SYGVNS. After removal of 4 bases from V and 4 bases from J, the junction contained 10 bases not matched to a gene. CDR3 length equals 16 residues. The CDR3 sequence is CASSGGGTGILYGYTF. The CDR3, as DNA: TGTGCCAGCAGTGGAGGCGGGACAGGGATCCTCTATGGCTACACCTTC.

V is TRBV19 and J is TRBJ1-6, with D uncertain. The V end lost 0 bases, the J end lost 16 bases, and 13 bases lay between the germline ends. The CDR3 totals 13 residues. In germline, CDR1 is LNHDA, CDR2 SQIVND (reference sequence). The CDR3: CASSIDEGSGLHF. CDR3 sequence (DNA): TGTGCCAGTAGTATAGATGAAGGCAGCGGACTCCACTTT.

V gene TRBV7-9 combines with J gene TRBJ1-1; no firm D call. The CDR3 extends over 14 amino acids. V lost 1 base and J lost 0, with 6 bases in between. The germline gives CDR1 SEHNR, CDR2 FQNEAQ (reference sequence). This chain's CDR3 is CASSLVGLNTEAFF. CDR3 DNA sequence: TGTGCCAGCAGCTTAGTAGGCTTGAACACTGAAGCTTTCTTT.

The gene calls are TRBV5-6 and TRBJ2-5; 8 bases fit TRBD1. Trimming removed 0 bases from V and 5 bases from J; junction bases left unmatched: 6. CDR1 is SGHDT and CDR2 is YYEEEE in the germline V gene. CDR3 length: 15 amino acids. CDR3 sequence reads: CASSLVDRAGETQYF. CDR3 nucleotides: TGTGCCAGCAGCTTGGTGGACAGGGCAGGGGAGACCCAGTACTTC. Based on the CDR3 plus reference TRBV5-6 and TRBJ2-5, the full variable domain is DAGVTQSPTHLIKTRGQQVTLRCSPKSGHDTVSWYQQALGQGPQFIFQYYEEEERQRGNFPDRFSGHQFPNYSSELNVNALLLGDSALYLCASSLVDRAGETQYFGPGTRLLVL.

V is TRBV9 and J is TRBJ2-5; D could derive from TRBD1 or TRBD2 (5 bases each). The CDR3 contains 14 residues. In germline, CDR1 is SGDLS, CDR2 YYNGEE. The V gene lost 1 base and the J gene lost 5 bases, with 12 bases spanning the gap. CDR3: CASSVLGDEETQYF. CDR3 in DNA: TGTGCCAGCAGCGTATTGGGGGATGAGGAGACCCAGTACTTC.

The chain carries TRBV19 and TRBJ1-2, with TRBD1 matching 10 bases. Germline V gives CDR1 LNHDA, CDR2 SQIVND (reference sequence). V dropped 6 bases and J dropped 3; count of bases not matched to a gene: 4. The CDR3 is made up of 14 amino acids. DNA for the CDR3: TGTGCCAGTAGACCGACAGGGGGCTACTATGGCTACACCTTC. Translating gives CASRPTGGYYGYTF.

The chain employs TRBV14 and TRBJ2-7; D is unresolved. V dropped 1 base and J dropped 2 bases, with 6 bases sitting between them. This CDR3 has 13 residues. Germline V CDR1 and CDR2: SGHDN, FVKESK. CDR3 sequence (DNA): TGTGCCAGCAGCCAAGTGCTCGCCTACGAGCAGTACTTC. Translating gives CASSQVLAYEQYF.

This chain uses TRBV28 with TRBJ2-3, with TRBD1 matching 8 bases. V shed 2 bases and J 1 base; nucleotides not matched to a gene: 5. The CDR3 sequence is 16 residues long. Germline CDR1 reads MDHEN; CDR2 reads SYDVKM. The CDR3 nucleotides read TGTGCCAGCAGTTTAACGGGGACAGGCGGCACAGATACGCAGTATTTT. It yields the protein CASSLTGTGGTDTQYF.

This clone was counted once. V is TRBV9 and J is TRBJ2-7, with D hard to call. From germline, CDR1 is SGDLS and CDR2 YYNGEE. The CDR3 has 14 residues. Trimming took off 3 bases at V and 0 bases at J, with 10 bases between the two ends. The CDR3 coding sequence is TGTGCCAGCAGCGAGACACCGAGCTCCTACGAGCAGTACTTC. It encodes CASSETPSSYEQYF.

The CDR3 sequence is CASRGQGAKVARNTEAFF. CDR3 nucleotides: TGCGCCAGCAGAGGTCAGGGGGCGAAGGTTGCCCGGAACACTGAAGCTTTCTTT. The genes are TRBV5-1 and TRBJ1-1, with 8 positions matching TRBD1. The germline V gene encodes CDR1 SGHRS and CDR2 YFSETQ. J gave up 1 base and V 5 bases, and 16 bases lay outside the gene matches. This CDR3 spans 18 amino acids.

The J gene is TRBJ1-2, the V gene TRBV19; no definite D call. CDR1 is LNHDA and CDR2 is SQIVND in the germline V gene (reference sequence). The CDR3 runs to 13 residues. Trimming left V 4 bases short and J 2 bases short, with 8 bases between. The CDR3 nucleotides read TGTGCCAGTAGTACCCAGACGAACTATGGCTACACCTTC. This translates into CASSTQTNYGYTF.

The sample holds a few counts of this clone. The chain employs TRBV29-1 and TRBJ1-1; possible D gene TRBD1, 5 bases. This CDR3 region has 15 residues. The germline V gene encodes CDR1 SQVTM and CDR2 ANQGSEA. The V gene lost 4 bases and the J gene lost 11 bases, with 26 bases spanning the gap. CDR3 in amino acids: CSVAGGSLRGGLAFF. The CDR3 DNA reads as TGCAGCGTTGCCGGGGGATCACTCAGAGGAGGGTTGGCTTTCTTT.

CDR3 protein: CSARDEKLFF. In DNA, the CDR3 is TGCAGTGCTAGAGATGAAAAACTGTTTTTT. V and J are TRBV20-1 and TRBJ1-4; the D is unclear. Germline V gene lookup returns CDR1 DFQATT and CDR2 SNEGSKA (reference sequence). This CDR3 has 10 residues. With 0 bases removed from V and 7 bases from J, the gap between germline ends came to 0 bases.